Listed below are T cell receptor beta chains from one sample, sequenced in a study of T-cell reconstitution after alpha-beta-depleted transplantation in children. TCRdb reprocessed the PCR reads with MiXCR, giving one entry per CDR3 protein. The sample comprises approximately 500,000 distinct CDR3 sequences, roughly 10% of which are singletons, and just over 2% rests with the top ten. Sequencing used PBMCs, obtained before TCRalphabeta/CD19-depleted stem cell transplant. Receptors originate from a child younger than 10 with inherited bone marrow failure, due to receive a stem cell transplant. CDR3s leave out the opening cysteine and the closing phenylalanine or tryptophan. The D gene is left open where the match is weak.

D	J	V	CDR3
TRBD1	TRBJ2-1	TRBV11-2	ASSLGRGQGGNNEQF
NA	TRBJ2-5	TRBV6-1	ASRRGQQTQY
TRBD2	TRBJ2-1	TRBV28	ASSGLSGRAYNEQF
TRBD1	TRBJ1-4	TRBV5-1	ASTDYGTGGEKLF
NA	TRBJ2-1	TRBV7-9	ASSSIGALGDEQF
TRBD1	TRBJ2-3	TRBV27	ASSRRTGVTDTQY
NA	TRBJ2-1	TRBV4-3	ASSQLTAVFNEQF
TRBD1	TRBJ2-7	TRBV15	ATQGGPFSYEQY
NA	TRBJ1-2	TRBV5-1	ASSLAPDPYYGYT
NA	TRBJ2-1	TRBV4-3	ASSQTSSPLGSSYNEQF
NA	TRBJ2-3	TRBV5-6	ASSLALPGGTDTQY
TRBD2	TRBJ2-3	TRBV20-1	SVAGGPGTDTQY
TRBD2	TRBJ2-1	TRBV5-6	ASSLGLAGMSYNEQF
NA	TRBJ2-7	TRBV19	ASSPNSVEQY
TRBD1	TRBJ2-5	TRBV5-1	ASSLASRGQETQY
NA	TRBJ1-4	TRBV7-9	ASSLVVGPNEKLF
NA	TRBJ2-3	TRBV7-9	ASSLGPISTDTQY
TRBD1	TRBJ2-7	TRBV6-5	TSSYGQGSYEQY
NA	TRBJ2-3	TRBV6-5	ASSYSALGGTQY
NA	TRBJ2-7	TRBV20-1	SATDNHAYEQY
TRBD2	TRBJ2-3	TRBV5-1	ASSPRTSGRGDTQY
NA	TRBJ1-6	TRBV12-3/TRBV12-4	ASSFDRSLSPLH
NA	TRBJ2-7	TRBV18	ASSPYLDSSYEQY
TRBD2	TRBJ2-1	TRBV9	ASSVAAGAPHNEQF
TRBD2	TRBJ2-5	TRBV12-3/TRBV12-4	ASGVVGAGEVETQY
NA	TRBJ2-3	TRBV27	ASSLSRYTDTQY